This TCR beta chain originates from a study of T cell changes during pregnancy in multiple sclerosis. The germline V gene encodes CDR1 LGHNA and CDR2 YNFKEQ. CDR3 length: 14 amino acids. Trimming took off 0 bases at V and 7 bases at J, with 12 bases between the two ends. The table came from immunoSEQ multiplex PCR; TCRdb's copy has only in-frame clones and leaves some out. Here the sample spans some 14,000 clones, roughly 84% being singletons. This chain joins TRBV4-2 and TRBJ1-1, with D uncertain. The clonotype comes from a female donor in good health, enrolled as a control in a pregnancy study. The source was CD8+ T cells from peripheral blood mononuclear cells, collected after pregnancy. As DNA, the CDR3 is TGTGCCAGCAGCCAAGATGGGGAGCCCAATGAAGCTTTCTTT. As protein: CASSQDGEPNEAFF.